This T cell receptor (beta chain) was recovered during a study of control samples from healthy donors and cancer patients. The V gene end was trimmed by 5 bases and the J gene end by 5 bases; junction bases not matched to a gene: 8. CDR1 is MGHRA and CDR2 is YSYEKL in the germline V gene. The CDR3 spans 15 residues. Here immunoSEQ multiplex PCR was the method, and the copy in TCRdb shows in-frame clones only, minus some. The sample includes some 130,000 clones, 88% of them seen just once. The V call is TRBV4-1, the J call TRBJ1-2; 10 nucleotides align to TRBD1. Sequencing was done on a sample of blood. This clonotype was sampled from a man aged 35 to 55 in good health. CDR3: CASSETGGNGYGYTF. The CDR3 nucleotides read TGCGCCAGCAGCGAGACAGGGGGCAACGGTTATGGCTACACCTTC.